The 4 T cell receptor beta chains below come from one sample, sequenced in a study of shared clonotypes between healthy human individuals (dated by TCRdb to between 2020 and 2021). CD8 naive samples consisted of CD45RO-negative cells that were positively selected for CCR7, yielding a CD45RA+CCR7+ population without TemRA cells. Library preparation used the immunoSEQ multiplex PCR assay. As stored in TCRdb, this immuneACCESS dataset retains in-frame rearrangements with V and J assigned. A fraction of the clones does not appear; measured against another copy, unresolved V genes explain less than half of the discrepancy, and the remainder lacks a known reason. The sample table shows about 1,800,000 clones, and about 95% are seen once. The ten most abundant clones make up 0.95% to 1.5% of the sample. Sequencing input: naive CD8+ T cells sorted from blood. The cell subset or site label for this specimen denotes: CD45RA+CCR7+. Receptors were obtained from a man younger than 30 in good health.

The J gene is TRBJ1-3, the V gene TRBV19; no reliable D call. The CDR3 contains 14 residues. The ends were cut back, 6 bases at V and 1 base at J, with 10 bases in the middle. The V gene's germline CDR1 is LNHDA and CDR2 SQIVND (reference sequence). The CDR3 bases are TGTGCCAGTAGCCACATCTCTTCTGGAAACACCATATATTTT. Translated: CASSHISSGNTIYF. The entire variable domain, with the rest obtained from reference TRBV19 and TRBJ1-3, is as follows: DGGITQSPKYLFRKEGQNVTLSCEQNLNHDAMYWYRQDPGQGLRLIYYSQIVNDFQKGDIAEGYSVSREKKESFPLTVTSAQKNPTAFYLCASSHISSGNTIYFGEGSWLTVV.

DNA of the CDR3: TGTGCCAGCACCCGCCGGGGGGACGGCCAGCCCCAGCATTTT. Its protein is CASTRRGDGQPQHF. This chain connects TRBV21-1 to TRBJ1-5. TRBV21-1 is given as a pseudogene. The CDR3 length is 14 residues.

DNA of the CDR3: TGTGCCAGCAGCGCCCCTAAGGGGTTGAACACTGAAGCTTTCTTT. This codes for CASSAPKGLNTEAFF. This chain connects TRBV7-9 to TRBJ1-1, with a tentative D call TRBD1 (5 bases). The CDR3 spans 15 residues. In germline, CDR1 is SEHNR, CDR2 FQNEAQ (reference sequence). Trimming removed 5 bases from V and 0 bases from J, with 13 bases in between.

The J gene is TRBJ2-3, the V gene TRBV27, with D perhaps being TRBD1 or TRBD2 (5 bases each). The CDR3 totals 16 residues. Trimming removed 1 base at V and 2 bases at J, with 13 bases between. Germline V gene data show CDR1 as MNHEY and CDR2 as SMNVEV (reference sequence). CDR3 nucleotides: TGTGCCAGCAGTTTATTCCCGGGACGTAACACAGATACGCAGTATTTT. Its translation: CASSLFPGRNTDTQYF.